This entry concerns a single TCR beta chain. Its antigen is still unknown. The CDR3 runs to 18 residues. From germline, CDR1 is WNHNN and CDR2 SYGVQD (reference sequence). Trimming took off 3 bases at V and 0 bases at J, with 19 bases between the two ends. Template switching created a universal primer site, and the cDNA included unique molecular identifiers. TCRdb independently ran MiXCR on the 5' RACE reads; one entry per CDR3 protein. This table holds around 1.7 million distinct CDR3 sequences, less than 35% found once. This entry belongs to a study of identical twins. Study results and caveats: Reduced insertions were recorded for abundant cord blood beta clonotypes, with no such pattern in memory repertoires. Beta out-of-frame sequences displayed a weaker excess of sharing between twins.

This TCR was sampled from a newborn girl in good health. V gene TRBV10-1 combines with J gene TRBJ2-3; TRBD2 might be the D (6 bases). Material: cord blood. CDR3: CASSEPLRLEISTDTQYF. The CDR3 region has the DNA TGCGCCAGCAGTGAACCCCTCCGACTAGAAATCAGCACAGATACGCAGTATTTT.